The sequence of this T cell receptor (beta chain) was determined in a study of cytomegalovirus exposure and HLA in healthy donors. Study-level points and caveats: For most subjects, TCR beta sequences were reported to predict HLA-A and HLA-B alleles with accuracy.

PCR involved 60 Vbeta and 13 Jbeta primers. Authors' analysis steps: A follow-up analysis tallied tens of millions of unique TCR beta chains, roughly 9.9 million shared. The protocol was immunoSEQ multiplex PCR, while the TCRdb copy is restricted to in-frame clones and leaves out a portion. V and J calls and clone size follow that table, whereas D and trimming were derived from the DNA. The sample lists about 130,000 clones, approximately 79% occurring once. Comment on this clone: Its matching antigen is unknown.

V gave up 3 bases and J gave up 4 bases, with 9 bases separating them. The CDR3 has 13 residues. Germline V gene data show CDR1 as LNHDA and CDR2 as SQIVND (reference sequence). The rearrangement links TRBV19 to TRBJ1-2; D is ambiguous. Sequenced sample: PBMCs. The TCR comes from a man aged 25 to 45 in good health and CMV-seronegative. The CDR3 nucleotides read TGTGCCAGTAGTATCGGGGTCCGCTATGGCTACACCTTC. It specifies CASSIGVRYGYTF.